The TCR beta chain under discussion was sequenced for a study of cytomegalovirus exposure and HLA in healthy donors. This clone was counted once. Antigen unknown. Overall study findings and caveats: The Asian-associated ancestry cluster reportedly had fewer N-insertions than the approximately 670-donor mean in a later analysis. The majority of CMV-associated TCR beta chains were reported as apparently HLA-restricted in a later analysis.

Amplification used 60 Vbeta primers and 13 Jbeta primers. TCRdb's copy holds only in-frame clones and misses some; the assay was immunoSEQ multiplex PCR. Among around 250,000 clones listed, around 90% were seen once. CDR3 size: 16 residues. The gene calls are TRBV21-1 and TRBJ2-7; TRBD2 is the table's D call and was not checked against the DNA. TRBV21-1 is designated a pseudogene. The sequence was obtained from a girl aged 2-10 years in good health and CMV-seronegative. The sample was PBMCs. CDR3 residues: CASSRASGRFFSEQYF. CDR3 DNA sequence: TGTGCCAGCAGCCGGGCTAGCGGGAGATTTTTTAGCGAGCAGTACTTC.